The T cell receptor (beta chain) under discussion was sequenced for a study of Ad26.COV2.S vaccination and SARS-CoV-2 variants. Study conclusions and caveats: Reports say spike-specific CD8+ and CD4+ T cell responses covered substantial breadth after vaccination. Non-spike TCR breadth did not differ much between vaccine and placebo recipients. The study found higher spike-specific TCR breadth in vaccine than placebo recipients.

Noted treatment: about 20 received Ad26.COV2.S at low or high dose, single or two shots; 5 received placebo; per-sample allocation not given. On day 63 after the first injection, vaccine and placebo recipients gave samples. The donor was a Boston adult aged 18-55 years. Notes on this clone: The antigen remains undetermined.

The CDR3 is made up of 16 amino acids. Germline lookup yields CDR1 SEHNR and CDR2 FQNEAQ (reference sequence). V was cut by 4 bases and J by 5 bases, with 18 bases left in between. Produced via immunoSEQ multiplex PCR; TCRdb's table is partial and in-frame only. In the table there are over 400,000 clones, 92% of which are singletons. V and J are TRBV7-9 and TRBJ2-1, with a tentative D call TRBD1 (6 bases). This clonotype was obtained from a person aged 18-60 years who received the Ad26.COV2.S COVID-19 vaccine or a placebo. Sequenced here: peripheral blood, sampled in a trial of Ad26.COV2.S vaccine versus placebo. This chain's CDR3 is CASSSSLGQNHNEQFF. The CDR3, as DNA: TGTGCCAGCAGCTCCTCCCTCGGACAGAATCACAATGAGCAGTTCTTC. Filled out from reference TRBV7-9 and TRBJ2-1, the complete variable domain reads DTGVSQNPRHKITKRGQNVTFRCDPISEHNRLYWYRQTLGQGPEFLTYFQNEAQLEKSRLLSDRFSAERPKGSFSTLEIQRTEQGDSAMYLCASSSSLGQNHNEQFFGPGTRLTVL.